The 20 T cell receptor beta chains listed next were all sequenced from one sample in a study of T cell responses to AZD1222 COVID-19 vaccine. Generated by immunoSEQ multiplex PCR, the TCRdb table keeps only in-frame clones and is missing some. Of 100,000 to 150,000 clones in the sample, more than 85% were seen once. The sample was peripheral blood, taken 28 days after the second AZD1222 dose. Receptors were obtained from an adult who received the AZD1222 COVID-19 vaccine.

This chain links TRBV9 with TRBJ2-7; D may be TRBD1 or TRBD2 (6 bases each). The CDR3 length is 15 residues. The germline gives CDR1 SGDLS, CDR2 YYNGEE. Trimming removed 0 bases from V and 5 bases from J, with 15 bases in between. The CDR3 bases are TGTGCCAGCAGCGTAGCGGGGGCGGGGTTCCACGAGCAGTACTTC. The encoded protein is CASSVAGAGFHEQYF.

For this clone: At the DNA level, this CDR3 is encoded by other sequences in the same sample as well. The chain carries TRBV5-4 and TRBJ2-1; D is undetermined. With 5 bases removed from V and 0 bases from J, the gap between germline ends came to 6 bases. Germline V gene data show CDR1 as SGHNT and CDR2 as YYREEE (reference sequence). CDR3 length equals 13 residues. DNA of the CDR3: TGTGCCAGCAGTTTACCCTCCTACAATGAGCAGTTCTTC. It codes for CASSLPSYNEQFF.

J is TRBJ1-1 and V is TRBV12-3 or TRBV12-4, with no clear D. Trimming left V 3 bases short and J 0 bases short, with 5 bases between. The CDR3 consists of 13 residues. This CDR3 reads CASSFLMNTEAFF. CDR3 bases: TGTGCCAGCAGTTTTCTCATGAACACTGAAGCTTTCTTT.

The gene calls are TRBV30 and TRBJ1-3, with unresolved D. Germline assignment: CDR1 GTSNPN and CDR2 SVGIG (reference sequence). The V gene lost 0 bases and the J gene lost 7 bases, with 7 bases spanning the gap. The CDR3 is made up of 12 amino acids. The CDR3 DNA sequence: TGTGCCTGGAGTGTACGCCAGAACACCATATATTTT. This gives the protein CAWSVRQNTIYF.

This clone was seen a few times. The rearrangement links TRBV5-1 to TRBJ1-1; unclear D gene. The V gene's germline CDR1 is SGHRS and CDR2 YFSETQ. Trimming left V 4 bases short and J 5 bases short, with 15 bases between. The CDR3 consists of 14 residues. CDR3 DNA sequence: TGCGCCAGCAGCCCCGCAACCACGGGGACTGAAGCTTTCTTT. It translates to CASSPATTGTEAFF.

The chain couples TRBV6-1 to TRBJ2-3; maybe TRBD1 (5 bases). The CDR3 is made up of 15 amino acids. The V gene lost 1 base and the J gene lost 6 bases, with 14 bases spanning the gap. Germline values: CDR1 MNHNS, CDR2 SASEGT. The CDR3, as DNA: TGTGCCAGCAGTGAAGATGGGGCAGGAGAGGATACGCAGTATTTT. Translated: CASSEDGAGEDTQYF.

The rearrangement joins TRBV7-3 to TRBJ1-1; TRBD1 aligns across 8 bases. J gave up 7 bases and V 0 bases, and 7 bases lay outside the gene matches. This CDR3 contains 15 residues. The germline gives CDR1 SGHTA, CDR2 FQGTGA. CDR3 nucleotide sequence: TGTGCCAGCAGCTTAACTGCGGACAGGGCGTTTGAAGCTTTCTTT. Protein: CASSLTADRAFEAFF. Variable domain in full (rest from reference TRBV7-3 and TRBJ1-1): GAGVSQTPSNKVTEKGKYVELRCDPISGHTALYWYRQSLGQGPEFLIYFQGTGAADDSGLPNDRFFAVRPEGSVSTLKIQRTERGDSAVYLCASSLTADRAFEAFFGQGTRLTVV.

The genes are TRBV2 and TRBJ2-1, with a tentative D call TRBD1 (5 bases). This CDR3 is 14 amino acids long. V dropped 6 bases and J dropped 4 bases, with 13 bases sitting between them. The germline V gene has CDR1 SNHLY and CDR2 FYNNEI. CDR3: CASSRTSIYNEQFF. The CDR3 nucleotides are TGTGCCAGCAGCCGGACATCGATTTACAATGAGCAGTTCTTC. Based on the CDR3 plus reference TRBV2 and TRBJ2-1, the full variable domain is EPEVTQTPSHQVTQMGQEVILRCVPISNHLYFYWYRQILGQKVEFLVSFYNNEISEKSEIFDDQFSVERPDGSNFTLKIRSTKLEDSAMYFCASSRTSIYNEQFFGPGTRLTVL.

Written as DNA, the CDR3 is TGTGCCAGCAGAACGGGGGGACAGGGGAACACTGAAGCTTTCTTT. Amino acid sequence: CASRTGGQGNTEAFF. The V and J genes are TRBV7-9 and TRBJ1-1, with 9 bases aligning to TRBD1. This CDR3 has 15 residues. V shed 6 bases, J shed 1 base, and the junction held 6 bases outside the gene matches. In germline, CDR1 is SEHNR, CDR2 FQNEAQ (reference sequence).

V is TRBV6-5 and J is TRBJ1-1; unclear D gene. There are 13 residues in the CDR3. Looked up from germline, CDR1 is MNHEY and CDR2 is SVGAGI. The V end lost 7 bases, the J end lost 4 bases, and 13 bases lay between the germline ends. The DNA for the CDR3 is TGTGCCAGCATGCCTGGGCCCCGCACTGAAGCTTTCTTT. Protein: CASMPGPRTEAFF.

V usage is TRBV6-5 and J usage is TRBJ2-5; D perhaps matches TRBD1 (6 bases). Germline V gene lookup returns CDR1 MNHEY and CDR2 SVGAGI. The CDR3 sequence is 15 residues long. V gave up 2 bases and J gave up 1 base, with 11 bases separating them. CDR3 nucleotides: TGTGCCAGCAGTTACACAGGGTCCTTCCAAGAGACCCAGTACTTC. It encodes CASSYTGSFQETQYF.

This chain joins TRBV6-5 and TRBJ1-2, with D possibly matching TRBD1 (5 bases). This CDR3 has 14 amino acids. V was trimmed by 6 bases and J by 4 bases, leaving 15 bases between them. CDR1 MNHEY and CDR2 SVGAGI come from the germline V gene. The CDR3 loop is CASRIAQGFYGYTF. CDR3 coding DNA: TGTGCCAGCAGAATAGCCCAGGGATTCTATGGCTACACCTTC.

Only one count was recorded for this clone. This chain joins TRBV3-1 (or the pseudogene TRBV3-2) and TRBJ2-2; the D is unclear. Trimming took off 4 bases at V and 1 base at J, with 7 bases between the two ends. CDR1 LGHDT and CDR2 YNNKEL come from the germline V gene (reference sequence). There are 14 residues in the CDR3. CDR3 in DNA: TGTGCCAGCAGCCTATACAAGAACACCGGGGAGCTGTTTTTT. Amino acids: CASSLYKNTGELFF.

The rearrangement links TRBV28 to TRBJ1-1; a possible D gene is TRBD1 (5 bases). V dropped 6 bases and J dropped 5 bases, with 16 bases sitting between them. This CDR3 is 14 amino acids long. Germline V gives CDR1 MDHEN, CDR2 SYDVKM. CDR3 coding DNA: TGTGCCAGCAGCATGGGGGGGTCGCGTACTGAAGCTTTCTTT. As protein: CASSMGGSRTEAFF.

The genes are TRBV4-2 and TRBJ1-5; the match to TRBD1 covers 8 bases. The CDR3 loop spans 15 amino acids. J was trimmed by 6 bases and V by 4 bases; bases with no gene match: 8. The germline gives CDR1 LGHNA, CDR2 YNFKEQ. CDR3: CASSPTTGAGQPQHF. The CDR3 region has the DNA TGTGCCAGCAGCCCAACGACAGGGGCAGGTCAGCCCCAGCATTTT.

The rearrangement joins TRBV19 to TRBJ2-1; 10 nucleotides align to TRBD2. Germline CDR1 LNHDA, CDR2 SQIVND (reference sequence). This CDR3 has 15 amino acids. Trimming cost V 4 bases and J 6 bases; bases outside gene matches: 6. CDR3 sequence (DNA): TGTGCCAGTAGTACTCAGCGGGAGGGTGGCAATGAGCAGTTCTTC. It yields the protein CASSTQREGGNEQFF.

The V call is TRBV5-1, the J call TRBJ1-1; D is possibly TRBD1 (5 bases). The germline V gene encodes CDR1 SGHRS and CDR2 YFSETQ. The V end was cut by 4 bases, the J end by 4 bases, with 17 bases between. The CDR3 totals 15 residues. Here the CDR3 reads CASSQGHTVPTEAFF. As DNA, the CDR3 is TGCGCCAGCAGCCAAGGACATACTGTCCCCACTGAAGCTTTCTTT.

The rearrangement links TRBV6-2 or TRBV6-3 to TRBJ1-5, with a tentative D call TRBD1 (6 bases). Between the trimmed V and J ends, which lost 5 bases and 6 bases, there was a span of 14 bases. CDR1 is MNHEY and CDR2 is SVGEGT in the germline V gene. This CDR3 is 14 amino acids long. In DNA form, the CDR3 reads TGTGCCAGCAGTCCAACAGGGACGGTTCAGCCCCAGCATTTT. Amino acid sequence: CASSPTGTVQPQHF.

The rearrangement uses TRBV3-1 (or the pseudogene TRBV3-2) and TRBJ2-4, with D possibly TRBD1 on 5 matching bases. The CDR3 loop spans 14 amino acids. V was trimmed by 3 bases and J by 1 base, leaving 7 bases between them. Germline V gene lookup returns CDR1 LGHDT and CDR2 YNNKEL (reference sequence). The CDR3, as DNA: TGTGCCAGCAGCCACCGACAGGCCAAAAACATTCAGTACTTC. This gives the protein CASSHRQAKNIQYF.

The chain uses TRBV20-1 and TRBJ1-1, with unresolved D. The CDR3 sequence is 11 residues long. Germline assignment: CDR1 DFQATT and CDR2 SNEGSKA (reference sequence). Between the trimmed V and J ends, which lost 3 bases and 5 bases, there was a span of 7 bases. The DNA of the CDR3 is TGCAGTGCTAGTGAACGTACTGAAGCTTTCTTT. It translates to CSASERTEAFF.